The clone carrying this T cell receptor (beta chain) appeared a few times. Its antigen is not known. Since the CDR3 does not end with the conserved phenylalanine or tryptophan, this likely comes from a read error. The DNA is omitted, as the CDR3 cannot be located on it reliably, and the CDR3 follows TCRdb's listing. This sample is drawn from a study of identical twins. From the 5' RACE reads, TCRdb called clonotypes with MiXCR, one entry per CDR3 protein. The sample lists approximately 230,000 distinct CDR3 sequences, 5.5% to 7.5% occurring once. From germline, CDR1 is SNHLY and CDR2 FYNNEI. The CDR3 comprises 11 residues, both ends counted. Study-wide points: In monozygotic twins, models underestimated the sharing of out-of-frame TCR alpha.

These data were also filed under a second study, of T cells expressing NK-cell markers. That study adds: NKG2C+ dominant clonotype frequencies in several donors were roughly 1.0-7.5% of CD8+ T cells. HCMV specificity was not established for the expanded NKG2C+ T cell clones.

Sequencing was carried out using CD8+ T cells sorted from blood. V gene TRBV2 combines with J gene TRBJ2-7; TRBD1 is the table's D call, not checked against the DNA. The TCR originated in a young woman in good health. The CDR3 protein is CASRGTGGLQS.